These 10 T cell receptor beta chains came from one sample sequenced in a study of T-cell memory formation after mild COVID-19. TCRdb passed the 5' RACE reads through MiXCR, listing each CDR3 protein once. The top ten clones hold around 28% of a sample with tens of thousands of distinct CDR3 sequences, over 10% of them seen once. Sequencing input: PBMCs or a T cell subset sorted from them (not recorded which). These receptors were obtained from a man younger than 35 who had mild COVID-19 (a few samples of this study predate the infection). Cell type and time point are not known.

This clonotype was counted at least ten times. In nucleotides, the CDR3 is TGCGCCAGCAGCCCGGGGGGACCCGAGCCCCATGAGCAGTTCTTC. Encoded protein: CASSPGGPEPHEQFF. The V gene is TRBV4-3, the J gene TRBJ2-1, with 7 bases that match TRBD2. The CDR3 consists of 15 residues. The germline gives CDR1 LGHNA, CDR2 YSLEER. J lost 8 bases, V lost 4 bases, and 11 bases had no gene match.

This clonotype was seen at least ten times. This chain uses TRBV7-9 with TRBJ2-3, with D uncertain. CDR1 and CDR2 from the germline V gene are SEHNR and FQNEAQ (reference sequence). Trimming removed 5 bases from V and 0 bases from J, with 9 bases in between. The CDR3 contains 14 residues. The CDR3 loop reads CASSRPISTDTQYF. In DNA, the CDR3 is TGTGCCAGCAGCCGACCTATTAGCACAGATACGCAGTATTTT.

This clonotype was found many times. The chain combines TRBV19 with TRBJ2-5, with D unclear. CDR1 and CDR2 from the germline V gene are LNHDA and SQIVND (reference sequence). Trimming took 4 bases from V and 0 from J, leaving 12 bases between them. CDR3 size: 15 residues. CDR3 loop: CASSTLYVDQETQYF. CDR3 bases: TGTGCCAGTAGTACTCTGTACGTGGACCAAGAGACCCAGTACTTC.

Ten or more counts support this clonotype. The chain is built from TRBV6-6 and TRBJ2-7; D is unclear. CDR1 and CDR2 (germline): MNHNY, SVGAGI (reference sequence). Trimming shortened V by 5 bases and J by 4 bases, and 9 bases separated the two germline ends. The CDR3 is 12 amino acids. This CDR3 reads CASSTPLYEQYF. Here the CDR3 DNA reads TGTGCCAGCAGTACCCCTCTATACGAGCAGTACTTC.

In its sample, this clonotype was seen many times. The rearrangement joins TRBV6-4 to TRBJ2-2, with no clear D. The germline CDR1 and CDR2 sequences are MRHNA and SNTAGT. The CDR3 covers 13 residues. V was trimmed by 0 bases and J by 7 bases, leaving 6 bases between them. The DNA of the CDR3 is TGTGCCAGCAGTGACTCAGAGGTCGGGGAGCTGTTTTTT. It codes for CASSDSEVGELFF.

This clonotype was seen repeatedly, ten times or more. This chain joins TRBV20-1 and TRBJ2-1, with D maybe TRBD2 (5 bases). CDR3 size: 14 residues. The germline V and J ends were trimmed by 4 bases and 0 bases, with 10 bases remaining between them. CDR1 is DFQATT, CDR2 SNEGSKA, per germline (reference sequence). This CDR3 reads CSAIGESSYNEQFF. DNA of the CDR3: TGCAGTGCTATCGGGGAGAGCTCCTACAATGAGCAGTTCTTC.

This chain joins TRBV7-2 and TRBJ1-2, with 8 bases lining up with TRBD1. This CDR3 comprises 16 residues. After removal of 7 bases from V and 5 bases from J, the junction contained 15 bases not matched to a gene. CDR1 SGHTA and CDR2 FQGNSA come from the germline V gene. The CDR3 nucleotides are TGTGCCAGCACCAAAGACAGGGGAATCTCCTATTATGGCTACACCTTC. Translating it yields CASTKDRGISYYGYTF.

This clonotype was found a few times. The rearrangement joins TRBV3-1 to TRBJ2-3; TRBD1 matches at 8 bases. V gave up 0 bases and J gave up 4 bases; unmatched junction bases: 6. The CDR3 consists of 16 residues. The germline gives CDR1 LGHDT, CDR2 YNNKEL (reference sequence). In DNA form, the CDR3 reads TGTGCCAGCAGCCAAGAATGGGGGACAGGACCAGATACGCAGTATTTT. It yields the protein CASSQEWGTGPDTQYF.

In this sample, this clonotype turned up many times. J is TRBJ2-5 and V is TRBV5-1; perhaps TRBD2 as D (7 bases). V was pared by 4 bases and J by 5 bases, with 15 bases between. Germline CDR1 and CDR2: SGHRS and YFSETQ. CDR3 length: 14 residues. The CDR3 DNA reads TGCGCCAGCAGCGTTGGCGGGGGCGAGGAGACCCAGTACTTC. It specifies CASSVGGGEETQYF.

This clonotype was counted at least ten times. This rearrangement joins TRBV6-2 or TRBV6-3 to TRBJ2-2, with a possible D match to TRBD1 (5 bases). The V end was cut by 2 bases, the J end by 1 base, with 14 bases between. Per germline, CDR1 MNHEY and CDR2 SVGEGT. The CDR3 is made up of 17 amino acids. For the CDR3, the DNA is TGTGCCAGCAGTTACCCTTTGGAGACAGTGAACACCGGGGAGCTGTTTTTT. Its protein product is CASSYPLETVNTGELFF.